This T cell receptor beta chain was captured by sequencing in a study of T cells after yellow fever vaccination. Study context: Preparation used SMART-Seq v4 Ultra Low Input for the low-cell-number fractions.

Study findings and constraints: Clones that expanded after primary vaccination mostly reappeared after the booster (just under 98% CD4, about 89% CD8). Abundant clonotypes from the bulk population could get into FACS-sorted repertoires as contaminants.

Concerning this clonotype itself: Its target is not known.

Per germline, CDR1 KGHDR and CDR2 SFDVKD. Trimming removed 5 bases from V and 11 bases from J; junction bases left unmatched: 7. The CDR3 is made up of 12 amino acids. By 5'RACE template switching, TCR cDNA was produced, with a universal primer site and UMIs added in the process. TCRdb analysed the 5' RACE reads with MiXCR anew, one entry per CDR3 protein. This table holds 320,000 or so distinct CDR3 sequences, less than 9.5% found once. The sample here was PBMCs, taken approximately 40 days after the first yellow fever vaccination. The chain uses TRBV24-1 and TRBJ1-1; 7 bases map to TRBD1. This receptor was taken from a man aged 18 to 29 who received the YFV17D yellow fever vaccine. The CDR3 region is CATSAVTGNAFF. CDR3 in DNA: TGTGCCACCAGTGCTGTGACAGGGAACGCTTTCTTT.